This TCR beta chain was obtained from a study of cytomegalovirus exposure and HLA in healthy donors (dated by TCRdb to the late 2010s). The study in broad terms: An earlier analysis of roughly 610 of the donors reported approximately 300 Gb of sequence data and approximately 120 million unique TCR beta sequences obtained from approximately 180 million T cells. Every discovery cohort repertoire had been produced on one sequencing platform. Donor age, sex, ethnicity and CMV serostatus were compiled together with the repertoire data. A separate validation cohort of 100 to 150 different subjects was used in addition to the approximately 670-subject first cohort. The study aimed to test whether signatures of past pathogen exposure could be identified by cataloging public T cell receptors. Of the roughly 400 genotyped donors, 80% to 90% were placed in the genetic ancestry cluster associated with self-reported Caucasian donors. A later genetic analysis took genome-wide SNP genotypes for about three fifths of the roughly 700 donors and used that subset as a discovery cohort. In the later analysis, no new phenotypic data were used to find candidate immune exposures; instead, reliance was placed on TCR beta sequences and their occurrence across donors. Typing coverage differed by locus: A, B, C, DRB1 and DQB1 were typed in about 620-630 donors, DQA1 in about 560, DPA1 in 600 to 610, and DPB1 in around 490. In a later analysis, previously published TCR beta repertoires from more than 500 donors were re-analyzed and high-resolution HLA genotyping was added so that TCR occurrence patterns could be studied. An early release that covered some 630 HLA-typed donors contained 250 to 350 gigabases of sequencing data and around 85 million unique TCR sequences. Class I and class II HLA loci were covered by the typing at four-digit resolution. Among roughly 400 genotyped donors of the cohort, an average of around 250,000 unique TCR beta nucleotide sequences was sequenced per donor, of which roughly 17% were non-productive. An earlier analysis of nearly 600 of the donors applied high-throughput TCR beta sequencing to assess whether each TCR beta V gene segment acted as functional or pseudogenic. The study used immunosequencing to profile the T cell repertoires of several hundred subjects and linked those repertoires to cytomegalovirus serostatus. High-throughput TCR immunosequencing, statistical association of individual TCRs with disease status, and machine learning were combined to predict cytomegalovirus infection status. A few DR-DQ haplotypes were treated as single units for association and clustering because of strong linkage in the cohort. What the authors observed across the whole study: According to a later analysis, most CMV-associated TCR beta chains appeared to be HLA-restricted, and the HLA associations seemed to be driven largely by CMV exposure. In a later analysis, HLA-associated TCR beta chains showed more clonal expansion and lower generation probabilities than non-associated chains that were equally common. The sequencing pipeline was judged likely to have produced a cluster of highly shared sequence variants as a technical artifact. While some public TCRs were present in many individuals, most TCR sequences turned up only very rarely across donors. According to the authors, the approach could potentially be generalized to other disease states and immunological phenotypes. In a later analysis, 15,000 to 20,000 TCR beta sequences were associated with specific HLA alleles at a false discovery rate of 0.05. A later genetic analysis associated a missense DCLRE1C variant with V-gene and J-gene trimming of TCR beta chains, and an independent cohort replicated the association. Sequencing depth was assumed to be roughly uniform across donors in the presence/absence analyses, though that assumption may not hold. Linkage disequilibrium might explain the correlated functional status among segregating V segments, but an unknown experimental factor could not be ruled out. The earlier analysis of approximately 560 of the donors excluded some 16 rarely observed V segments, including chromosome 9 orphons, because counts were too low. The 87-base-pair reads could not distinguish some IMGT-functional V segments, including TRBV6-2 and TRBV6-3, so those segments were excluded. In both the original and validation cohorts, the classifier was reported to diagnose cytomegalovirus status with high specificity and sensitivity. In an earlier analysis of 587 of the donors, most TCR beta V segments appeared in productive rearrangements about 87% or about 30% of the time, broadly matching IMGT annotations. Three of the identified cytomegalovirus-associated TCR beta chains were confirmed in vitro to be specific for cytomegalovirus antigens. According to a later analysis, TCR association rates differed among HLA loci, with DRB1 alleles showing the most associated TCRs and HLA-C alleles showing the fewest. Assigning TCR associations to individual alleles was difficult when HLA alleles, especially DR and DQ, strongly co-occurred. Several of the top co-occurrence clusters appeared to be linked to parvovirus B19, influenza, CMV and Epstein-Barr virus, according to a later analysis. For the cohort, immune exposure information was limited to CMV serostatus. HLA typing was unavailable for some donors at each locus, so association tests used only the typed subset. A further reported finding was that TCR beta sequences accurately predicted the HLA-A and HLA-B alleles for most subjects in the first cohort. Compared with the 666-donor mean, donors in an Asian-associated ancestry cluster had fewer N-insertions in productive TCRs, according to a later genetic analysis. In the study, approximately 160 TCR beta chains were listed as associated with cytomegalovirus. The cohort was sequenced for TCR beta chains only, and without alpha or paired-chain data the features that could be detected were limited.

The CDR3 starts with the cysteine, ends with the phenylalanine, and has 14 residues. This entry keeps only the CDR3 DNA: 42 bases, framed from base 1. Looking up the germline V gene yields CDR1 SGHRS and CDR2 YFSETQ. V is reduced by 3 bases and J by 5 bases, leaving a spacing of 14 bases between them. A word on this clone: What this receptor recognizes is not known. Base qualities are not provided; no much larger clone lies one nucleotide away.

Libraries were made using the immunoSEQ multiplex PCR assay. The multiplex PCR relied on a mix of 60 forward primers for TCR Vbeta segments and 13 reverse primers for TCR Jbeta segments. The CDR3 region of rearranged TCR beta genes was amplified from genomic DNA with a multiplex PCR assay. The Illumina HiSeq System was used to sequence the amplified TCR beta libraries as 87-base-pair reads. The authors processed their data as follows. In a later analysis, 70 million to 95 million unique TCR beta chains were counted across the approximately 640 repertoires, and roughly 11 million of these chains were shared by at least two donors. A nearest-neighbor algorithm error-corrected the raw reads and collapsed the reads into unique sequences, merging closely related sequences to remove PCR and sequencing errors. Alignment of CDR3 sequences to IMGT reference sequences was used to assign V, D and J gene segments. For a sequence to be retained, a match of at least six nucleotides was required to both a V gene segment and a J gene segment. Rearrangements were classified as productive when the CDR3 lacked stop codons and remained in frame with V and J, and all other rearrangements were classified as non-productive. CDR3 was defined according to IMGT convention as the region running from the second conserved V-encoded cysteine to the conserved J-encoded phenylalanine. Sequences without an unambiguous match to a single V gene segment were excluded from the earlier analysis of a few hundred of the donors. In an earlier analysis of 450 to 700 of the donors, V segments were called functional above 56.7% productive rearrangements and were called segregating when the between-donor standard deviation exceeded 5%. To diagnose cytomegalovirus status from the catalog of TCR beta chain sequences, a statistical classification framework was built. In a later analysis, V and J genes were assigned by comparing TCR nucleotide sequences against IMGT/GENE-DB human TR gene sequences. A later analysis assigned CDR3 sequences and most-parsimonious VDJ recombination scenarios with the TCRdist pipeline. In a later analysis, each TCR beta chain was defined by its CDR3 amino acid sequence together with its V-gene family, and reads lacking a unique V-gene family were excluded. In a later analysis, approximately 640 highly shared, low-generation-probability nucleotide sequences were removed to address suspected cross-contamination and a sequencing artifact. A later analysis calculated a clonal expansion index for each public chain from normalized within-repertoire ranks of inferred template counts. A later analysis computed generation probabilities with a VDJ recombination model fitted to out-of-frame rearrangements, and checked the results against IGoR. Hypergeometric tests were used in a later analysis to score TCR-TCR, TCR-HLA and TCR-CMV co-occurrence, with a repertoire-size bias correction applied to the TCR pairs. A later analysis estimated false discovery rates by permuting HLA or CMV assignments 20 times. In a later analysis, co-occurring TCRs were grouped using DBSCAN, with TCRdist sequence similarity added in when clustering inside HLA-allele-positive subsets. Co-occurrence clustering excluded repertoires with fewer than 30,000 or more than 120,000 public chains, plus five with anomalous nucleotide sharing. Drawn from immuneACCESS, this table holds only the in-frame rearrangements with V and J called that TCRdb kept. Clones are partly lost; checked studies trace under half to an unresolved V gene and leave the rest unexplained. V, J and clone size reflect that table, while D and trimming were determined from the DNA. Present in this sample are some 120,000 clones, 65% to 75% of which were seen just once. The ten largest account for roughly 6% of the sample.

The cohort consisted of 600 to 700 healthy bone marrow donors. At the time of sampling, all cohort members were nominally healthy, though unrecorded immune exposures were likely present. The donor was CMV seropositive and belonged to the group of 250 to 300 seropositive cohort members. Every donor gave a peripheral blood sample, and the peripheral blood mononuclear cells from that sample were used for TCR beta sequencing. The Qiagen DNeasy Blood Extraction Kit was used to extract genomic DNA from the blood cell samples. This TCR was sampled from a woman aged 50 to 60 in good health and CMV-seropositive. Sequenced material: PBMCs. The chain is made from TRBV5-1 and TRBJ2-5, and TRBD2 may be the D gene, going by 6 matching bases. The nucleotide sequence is TGCGCCAGCAGCTGGGGGACTCCGGGGGAGACCCAGTACTTC. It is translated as CASSWGTPGETQYF.